This section outlines one T cell receptor (beta chain) sequence together with its context. As handled by the study authors: Scientists estimated how many nucleated cells there were by amplifying reference gene primers. Generated by immunoSEQ multiplex PCR, the TCRdb table keeps only in-frame clones and is missing some. V and J calls and clone size are given by that table; D and trimming were obtained from the DNA. The sample lists around 60,000 clones, approximately 86% occurring once. J gave up 0 bases and V 4 bases, and 5 bases lay outside the gene matches. CDR3 length: 16 residues. CDR1 is SGHRS and CDR2 is YFSETQ in the germline V gene. This sample is part of a study of blood T cell repertoires in COVID-19. Study as a whole: PBMCs, B-cell-depleted T cells, or T cells provided the cDNA or gDNA that made up the material.

This clonotype was obtained from a man in his 70s with acute or convalescent COVID-19. Source material: peripheral blood. This chain joins TRBV5-1 and TRBJ1-3; 9 bases are shared with TRBD1. CDR3 sequence: CASSEGQGHSGNTIYF. Here the CDR3 DNA reads TGCGCCAGCAGCGAGGGACAGGGACACTCTGGAAACACCATATATTTT. Together with reference TRBV5-1 and TRBJ1-3, the CDR3 gives the full variable domain: KAGVTQTPRYLIKTRGQQVTLSCSPISGHRSVSWYQQTPGQGLQFLFEYFSETQRNKGNFPGRFSGRQFSNSRSEMNVSTLELGDSALYLCASSEGQGHSGNTIYFGEGSWLTVV.